This TCR beta chain was recorded in a study of T cell repertoires in aging, cancer and after chemotherapy. Study results and caveats: Rebound thymic output was suggested by rising median generation probability during chemotherapy in each cancer cohort. Compared with age-matched healthy donors, untreated hematological or solid cancer patients showed higher blood TCR clonality.

Comment on this clonotype: Its matching antigen is unknown.

TRB rearrangements spanning V, D and J were amplified using mixed TRB-A/B primers. A single record per CDR3 protein comes from TCRdb applying MiXCR to the multiplex PCR reads. Of about 2,300 distinct CDR3 sequences in the sample, about 40% were seen once. The germline gives CDR1 MNHNS, CDR2 SASEGT. This CDR3 is 15 amino acids long. With 1 base clipped from V and 9 bases from J, the junction kept 6 bases outside the gene matches. Amplification of TCR beta used genomic DNA extracted from peripheral blood. The rearrangement links TRBV6-1 to TRBJ1-6; 7 bases are shared with TRBD1. Sequenced: blood. This receptor was obtained from a human donor with a solid tumor. In nucleotides, the CDR3 is TGTGCCAGCAGTGAAGAGGGCAGGGGGTTTTCACCCCTCCACTTT. Its protein product is CASSEEGRGFSPLHF.